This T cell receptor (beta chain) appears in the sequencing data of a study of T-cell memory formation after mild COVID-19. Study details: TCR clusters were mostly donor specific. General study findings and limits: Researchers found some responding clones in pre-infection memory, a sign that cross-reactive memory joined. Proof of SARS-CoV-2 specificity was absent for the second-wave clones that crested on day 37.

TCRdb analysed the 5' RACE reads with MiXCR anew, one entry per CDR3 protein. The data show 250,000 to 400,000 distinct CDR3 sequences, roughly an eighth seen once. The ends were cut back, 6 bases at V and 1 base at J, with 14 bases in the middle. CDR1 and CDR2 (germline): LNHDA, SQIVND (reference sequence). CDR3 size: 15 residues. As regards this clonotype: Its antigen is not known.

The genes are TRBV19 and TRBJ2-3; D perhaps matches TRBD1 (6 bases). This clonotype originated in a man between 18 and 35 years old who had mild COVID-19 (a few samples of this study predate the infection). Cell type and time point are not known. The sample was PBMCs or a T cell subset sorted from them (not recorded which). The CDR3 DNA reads TGTGCCAGTAGCCCATCAGGGGTCGGCACAGATACGCAGTATTTT. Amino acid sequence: CASSPSGVGTDTQYF.